Each of the 26 T cell receptor beta chains below was sequenced from the same sample in a study of cytomegalovirus exposure and HLA in healthy donors. The method was immunoSEQ multiplex PCR; TCRdb's version includes in-frame clones alone and lacks a portion of them. The sample shows about 76,000 clones, about 93% of them seen only once. The sample consisted of PBMCs. The receptor set was obtained from a woman aged 18-29 years in good health and CMV-seropositive.

The chain combines TRBV4-1 with TRBJ2-1; 12 bases align to TRBD2. Trimming took 3 bases from V and 7 from J; bases not matched to a gene: 4. The CDR3 has 15 residues. The germline gives CDR1 MGHRA, CDR2 YSYEKL. The CDR3 protein is CASSHGTSGLNEQFF. CDR3 in DNA: TGCGCCAGCAGCCACGGGACTAGCGGGTTGAATGAGCAGTTCTTC.

This chain connects TRBV10-3 to TRBJ2-2, with TRBD2 identical over 8 bases. The CDR3 consists of 14 residues. In germline, CDR1 is ENHRY, CDR2 SYGVKD. Trimming took 8 bases from V and 4 from J; bases not matched to a gene: 6. CDR3 in DNA: TGTGCCATCTCCGGGGGGGCTAGCACCGGGGAGCTGTTTTTT. It encodes CAISGGASTGELFF.

The chain carries TRBV7-9 and TRBJ1-1; 11 bases line up with TRBD1. The CDR3 runs 14 residues. Germline lookup yields CDR1 SEHNR and CDR2 FQNEAQ (reference sequence). Unmatched junction bases numbered 5, after V lost 6 bases and J lost 5 bases. The CDR3 DNA reads TGTGCCAGCAGGACCGGGACAGGGGGGACTGAAGCTTTCTTT. Its protein product is CASRTGTGGTEAFF. The entire variable domain, with the rest obtained from reference TRBV7-9 and TRBJ1-1, is as follows: DTGVSQNPRHKITKRGQNVTFRCDPISEHNRLYWYRQTLGQGPEFLTYFQNEAQLEKSRLLSDRFSAERPKGSFSTLEIQRTEQGDSAMYLCASRTGTGGTEAFFGQGTRLTVV.

This chain connects TRBV9 to TRBJ2-7; tentative D call: TRBD2 (6 bases). Germline lookup yields CDR1 SGDLS and CDR2 YYNGEE. V lost 0 bases, J lost 0 bases, and 10 bases lay in between. The CDR3 is made up of 15 amino acids. The CDR3 region is CASSVEAGSSYEQYF. CDR3 DNA: TGTGCCAGCAGCGTAGAAGCGGGTAGCTCCTACGAGCAGTACTTC.

This rearrangement joins TRBV30 to TRBJ1-2; 10 bases fit TRBD1. The CDR3 is 14 amino acids. The V gene end was trimmed by 5 bases and the J gene end by 6 bases; junction bases not matched to a gene: 9. Per germline, CDR1 GTSNPN and CDR2 SVGIG (reference sequence). The CDR3 spells CAWSYGQGGNGYTF. As DNA, the CDR3 is TGTGCCTGGTCGTATGGACAGGGGGGAAATGGCTACACCTTC.

This chain links TRBV7-2 with TRBJ2-7, with 9 bases lining up with TRBD1. CDR1 SGHTA and CDR2 FQGNSA come from the germline V gene. With V trimmed by 5 bases and J by 3 bases, 8 bases remained unmatched. The CDR3 contains 15 residues. The CDR3 reads CASSRTGQGYYEQYF. CDR3 in DNA: TGTGCCAGCAGCCGGACGGGACAGGGTTACTACGAGCAGTACTTC. The full variable domain, rest sourced from reference TRBV7-2 and TRBJ2-7, is GAGVSQSPSNKVTEKGKDVELRCDPISGHTALYWYRQSLGQGLEFLIYFQGNSAPDKSGLPSDRFSAERTGGSVSTLTIQRTQQEDSAVYLCASSRTGQGYYEQYFGPGTRLTVT.

The genes are TRBV7-2 and TRBJ2-3; 14 nucleotides align to TRBD2. Germline CDR1 is SGHTA and CDR2 is FQGNSA. This CDR3 has 15 amino acids. V shed 5 bases and J 7 bases; nucleotides not matched to a gene: 5. CDR3 amino acids: CASSRGTSGRNTQYF. CDR3 sequence (DNA): TGTGCCAGCAGCCGGGGGACTAGCGGGAGAAATACGCAGTATTTT.

In nucleotides, the CDR3 is TGCAGCGGCTGGACTAGCGGACAAAACTACAATGAGCAGTTCTTC. Its translation is CSGWTSGQNYNEQFF. This rearrangement joins TRBV29-1 to TRBJ2-1, with 10 bases fitting TRBD2. The CDR3 spans 15 residues. The germline CDR1 and CDR2 sequences are SQVTM and ANQGSEA. The junction had 9 bases not matched to a gene; V was cut back by 7 bases and J by 3 bases.

The chain couples TRBV7-9 to TRBJ1-1; D not certain. The length of the CDR3 is 17 residues. The germline V and J ends were trimmed by 1 base and 0 bases, with 15 bases remaining between them. Per the germline V gene, CDR1 is SEHNR and CDR2 is FQNEAQ (reference sequence). This CDR3 reads CASSLGFRHGMNTEAFF. The CDR3 region has the DNA TGTGCCAGCAGCTTAGGTTTTAGACACGGGATGAACACTGAAGCTTTCTTT.

V usage is TRBV14 and J usage is TRBJ1-2; 7 bases are shared with TRBD1. Germline V gives CDR1 SGHDN, CDR2 FVKESK. The CDR3 runs to 13 residues. V shed 3 bases and J 5 bases; nucleotides not matched to a gene: 3. The CDR3 nucleotides are TGTGCCAGCAGCCACGGGACAGTGTATGGCTACACCTTC. It yields the protein CASSHGTVYGYTF.

This chain connects TRBV18 to TRBJ1-3, with no clear D. CDR3 length: 14 amino acids. V lost 0 bases to trimming and J lost 4 bases, with 7 bases between them. Looked up from germline, CDR1 is KGHSH and CDR2 is LQKENI. CDR3 loop: CASSPPGAGNTIYF. DNA for the CDR3: TGTGCCAGCTCACCACCAGGAGCAGGAAACACCATATATTTT.

This sequence joins TRBV19 and TRBJ2-3; 7 bases map to TRBD2. V lost 1 base, J lost 6 bases, and 4 bases stayed unmatched. The CDR3 spans 14 residues. CDR1 and CDR2 from the germline V gene are LNHDA and SQIVND (reference sequence). CDR3 residues: CASSIGDGGDTQYF. The CDR3 DNA reads TGTGCCAGTAGTATAGGGGACGGGGGGGATACGCAGTATTTT.

The genes are TRBV5-1 and TRBJ2-2; D gene uncertain. From germline, CDR1 is SGHRS and CDR2 YFSETQ. The length of the CDR3 is 11 residues. V lost 4 bases to trimming and J lost 9 bases, with 7 bases between them. The CDR3 DNA is TGCGCCAGCAGCCCCGACTGGGAGCTGTTTTTT. Protein product: CASSPDWELFF.

This clone came up once. This chain links TRBV25-1 with TRBJ2-7; 7 nucleotides align to TRBD2. The germline V gene encodes CDR1 MGHDK and CDR2 SYGVNS. Trimming removed 6 bases from V and 0 bases from J; junction bases left unmatched: 11. CDR3 size: 16 residues. CDR3 nucleotide sequence: TGTGCCAGCAGCCCGAAGCGGGGCCGTAGCTCCTACGAGCAGTACTTC. As protein: CASSPKRGRSSYEQYF.

This clone was observed a single time. The chain is built from TRBV7-2 and TRBJ2-2; 11 nucleotides align to TRBD2. The trim removed 3 bases at V and 4 bases at J, leaving 10 bases unmatched. The CDR3 is made up of 18 amino acids. Germline CDR1 SGHTA, CDR2 FQGNSA. The CDR3 sequence: CASSFSPGLAVFTGELFF. The CDR3 DNA sequence: TGTGCCAGCAGCTTCTCACCGGGACTAGCGGTCTTCACCGGGGAGCTGTTTTTT.

This rearrangement joins TRBV5-1 to TRBJ1-2, with 7 bases aligning to TRBD1. Germline V gene sequence: CDR1 SGHRS, CDR2 YFSETQ. The V segment lost 7 bases and the J segment 4 bases; nucleotides outside the gene matches: 7. This CDR3 has 13 residues. DNA for the CDR3: TGCGCCAGCGGCCCGGACAGGTTCTATGGCTACACCTTC. This sequence encodes CASGPDRFYGYTF.

V gene TRBV19 combines with J gene TRBJ2-1; D perhaps matches TRBD2 (6 bases). The CDR3 has 14 amino acids. Trimming took off 7 bases at V and 9 bases at J, with 19 bases between the two ends. CDR1 LNHDA and CDR2 SQIVND come from the germline V gene (reference sequence). CDR3 coding DNA: TGTGCCAGTAATAAGGACGGGACTTCTCGTGAGCAGTTCTTC. Its translation: CASNKDGTSREQFF.

The V gene is TRBV6-5, the J gene TRBJ2-7; possible D gene TRBD1, 6 bases. The CDR3 contains 14 residues. Germline CDR1 and CDR2: MNHEY and SVGAGI. V was shortened by 5 bases and J by 2 bases, with 13 bases between the two germline ends. The CDR3 DNA reads TGTGCCAGCAGTCGGACAGCCACGACCTACGAGCAGTACTTC. This translates into CASSRTATTYEQYF.

This chain links TRBV9 with TRBJ2-1; possibly TRBD1 for D (6 bases). In germline, CDR1 is SGDLS, CDR2 YYNGEE. The length of the CDR3 is 15 residues. The V gene lost 0 bases and the J gene lost 4 bases, with 11 bases spanning the gap. The CDR3 nucleotides read TGTGCCAGCAGCGTAGAGCCAGGGGATTACAATGAGCAGTTCTTC. Its translation is CASSVEPGDYNEQFF.

The rearrangement joins TRBV9 to TRBJ1-5, with TRBD1 matching 8 bases. CDR3 length equals 15 residues. Germline assignment: CDR1 SGDLS and CDR2 YYNGEE. V was clipped by 3 bases and J by 2 bases; unmatched bases: 4. Written as DNA, the CDR3 is TGTGCCAGCAGCGGACAGGGGATGGGCAATCAGCCCCAGCATTTT. Its translation is CASSGQGMGNQPQHF.

This rearrangement joins TRBV5-4 to TRBJ1-3; D may be TRBD1 (5 bases). With 3 bases removed from V and 3 bases from J, the gap between germline ends came to 22 bases. The CDR3 is 18 amino acids. Germline V gives CDR1 SGHNT, CDR2 YYREEE (reference sequence). In DNA form, the CDR3 reads TGTGCCAGCAGCTCACACCCCGGGCAGGGATCGTTTGGAAACACCATATATTTT. Its protein is CASSSHPGQGSFGNTIYF.

The chain uses TRBV7-2 and TRBJ2-5, with TRBD1 matching over 9 bases. From germline, CDR1 is SGHTA and CDR2 FQGNSA. With 2 bases clipped from V and 0 bases from J, the junction kept 7 bases outside the gene matches. This CDR3 spans 17 amino acids. CDR3: CASSLWDREGDQETQYF. The CDR3 DNA reads TGTGCCAGCAGCTTATGGGACAGGGAAGGGGACCAAGAGACCCAGTACTTC.

This sequence joins TRBV11-2 and TRBJ2-4; a weak D match, TRBD1 (5 bases). The V gene's germline CDR1 is SGHAT and CDR2 FQNNGV. This CDR3 comprises 14 residues. Trimming shortened V by 6 bases and J by 1 base, and 10 bases separated the two germline ends. CDR3 in DNA: TGTGCCAGCAGGGGGCCGCGGGCCAAAAACATTCAGTACTTC. Residues: CASRGPRAKNIQYF.

V and J are TRBV5-4 and TRBJ1-2; weak D call: TRBD1 (5 bases). CDR3 length equals 14 residues. Trimming stripped 0 bases from V and 6 bases from J, with 12 bases between. Germline V gives CDR1 SGHNT, CDR2 YYREEE (reference sequence). As DNA, the CDR3 is TGTGCCAGCAGCTTGGGTCGGGGGATCAATGGCTACACCTTC. It is translated as CASSLGRGINGYTF.

The chain joins TRBV6-1 to TRBJ2-3, with D possibly TRBD2 on 5 matching bases. V dropped 4 bases and J dropped 6 bases, with 11 bases sitting between them. This CDR3 region has 13 residues. Germline V CDR1 and CDR2: MNHNS, SASEGT. DNA of the CDR3: TGTGCCAGCAGTGGGAGGCCGGAGGATACGCAGTATTTT. It translates to CASSGRPEDTQYF.

This clone has only a few counts. The CDR3 coding sequence is TGTGCCAGCACTGCCCTTCCGGACACTGAAGCTTTCTTT. Amino acid sequence: CASTALPDTEAFF. This chain joins TRBV7-9 and TRBJ1-1; D uncertain. The germline V and J ends were trimmed by 7 bases and 3 bases, with 12 bases remaining between them. This CDR3 has 13 amino acids. From germline, CDR1 is SEHNR and CDR2 FQNEAQ (reference sequence).